Listed below are T cell receptor beta chains from one sample, sequenced in a study of blood T cell repertoires in COVID-19. Generated by immunoSEQ multiplex PCR, the TCRdb table keeps only in-frame clones and is missing some. Of around 250,000 clones listed, roughly 88% are singletons. The sequencing input was PBMCs or T cells enriched from blood (not recorded which). The receptors were gathered from a woman aged 50 to 65 who had recovered from COVID-19. Each CDR3 is given with its conserved first and last residue. A D gene is named only where the DNA matches it firmly. Rows give clone size only sometimes, using once, few, many, or a class for an expanded clone.

cdr3_nt: TGTGCCAGCAGCGCACAGGGGTTAAACTATGGCTACACCTTC; cdr3_aa: CASSAQGLNYGYTF; v_call: TRBV2; j_call: TRBJ1-2; clone_size: NA; d_call: TRBD1
cdr3_nt: TGTGCCAGCAGCTTCGGGTCGGCCGGGGAGCTGTTTTTT; cdr3_aa: CASSFGSAGELFF; v_call: TRBV5-4; j_call: TRBJ2-2; clone_size: NA; d_call: NA
cdr3_nt: TGTGCCAGTGGACAGTTGGTCTCTGGAAACACCATATATTTT; cdr3_aa: CASGQLVSGNTIYF; v_call: TRBV28; j_call: TRBJ1-3; clone_size: NA; d_call: NA
cdr3_nt: TGTGCCAGCAGCTTTTCAGGGTTAGTGAATCAGCCCCAGCATTTT; cdr3_aa: CASSFSGLVNQPQHF; v_call: TRBV7-2; j_call: TRBJ1-5; clone_size: NA; d_call: NA
cdr3_nt: TGTGCCAGCAGCTTCGGGATGATAGCTTTCTTT; cdr3_aa: CASSFGMIAFF; v_call: TRBV5-5; j_call: TRBJ1-1; clone_size: NA; d_call: NA
cdr3_nt: TGTGCCAGCTCACCAAGGGACAGGGTTGTAGATACGCAGTATTTT; cdr3_aa: CASSPRDRVVDTQYF; v_call: TRBV18; j_call: TRBJ2-3; clone_size: NA; d_call: TRBD1
cdr3_nt: TGTGCCAGCAGCTCGAAACTACAGGGGAGAGAGACCCAGTACTTC; cdr3_aa: CASSSKLQGRETQYF; v_call: TRBV7-6; j_call: TRBJ2-5; clone_size: NA; d_call: TRBD1
cdr3_nt: TGTGCCAGCAGTGATCCCGGGACAGGGAGCTATGGCTACACCTTC; cdr3_aa: CASSDPGTGSYGYTF; v_call: TRBV2; j_call: TRBJ1-2; clone_size: NA; d_call: TRBD1
cdr3_nt: TGTGCCAGCAGCTTAGCGCTAGCGGGGGGGAGCAATGAGCAGTTCTTC; cdr3_aa: CASSLALAGGSNEQFF; v_call: TRBV7-9; j_call: TRBJ2-1; clone_size: NA; d_call: TRBD2
cdr3_nt: TGTGCCAGTAGTATATACCCACAGGGGATAGGCACTGAAGCTTTCTTT; cdr3_aa: CASSIYPQGIGTEAFF; v_call: TRBV19; j_call: TRBJ1-1; clone_size: NA; d_call: TRBD1
cdr3_nt: TGTGCCACCAGCAGAGATTTAGGACTAGCGGGTCCTCACGAGCAGTACTTC; cdr3_aa: CATSRDLGLAGPHEQYF; v_call: TRBV15; j_call: TRBJ2-7; clone_size: NA; d_call: TRBD2
cdr3_nt: TGTGCCAGCAGCTTAGATTTCAGGGCAGGCTACACCTTC; cdr3_aa: CASSLDFRAGYTF; v_call: TRBV7-2; j_call: TRBJ1-2; clone_size: few; d_call: NA
cdr3_nt: TGTGCCAGCAGTTGGCGGGGGGGGTACAATGAGCAGTTCTTC; cdr3_aa: CASSWRGGYNEQFF; v_call: TRBV6-5; j_call: TRBJ2-1; clone_size: NA; d_call: TRBD2
cdr3_nt: TGTGCCAGCTCACCAGGACAGGCGCACACTGAAGCTTTCTTT; cdr3_aa: CASSPGQAHTEAFF; v_call: TRBV18; j_call: TRBJ1-1; clone_size: NA; d_call: TRBD1
cdr3_nt: TGTGCCAGCTCACCCGATAGCGGATCCTACGAGCAGTACTTC; cdr3_aa: CASSPDSGSYEQYF; v_call: TRBV18; j_call: TRBJ2-7; clone_size: NA; d_call: NA
cdr3_nt: TGTGCCAGCAGCGGGGAGACCCAGTACTTC; cdr3_aa: CASSGETQYF; v_call: TRBV12-3/TRBV12-4; j_call: TRBJ2-5; clone_size: NA; d_call: NA
cdr3_nt: TGTGCCAGCAGTTCATCCCCCGGGACTAGCGGACTTCAGGACTTC; cdr3_aa: CASSSSPGTSGLQDF; v_call: TRBV6-2/TRBV6-3; j_call: TRBJ2-5; clone_size: NA; d_call: TRBD2
cdr3_nt: TGTGCCAGCAGTCCTCGGGGGAGGGCGACCGGGGAGCTGTTTTTT; cdr3_aa: CASSPRGRATGELFF; v_call: TRBV27; j_call: TRBJ2-2; clone_size: NA; d_call: TRBD2
cdr3_nt: TGTGCCAGCAGTTTATCGACCTCCTTAGCGGGAGGCGAGCAGTACTTC; cdr3_aa: CASSLSTSLAGGEQYF; v_call: TRBV27; j_call: TRBJ2-7; clone_size: few; d_call: TRBD2
cdr3_nt: TGTGCCACCAGCAGGCGCAATGAGCAGTTCTTC; cdr3_aa: CATSRRNEQFF; v_call: TRBV15; j_call: TRBJ2-1; clone_size: NA; d_call: NA
cdr3_nt: TGTGCCAGCAGTTTTGGGGGACAGGGGAAAGACTACACCTTC; cdr3_aa: CASSFGGQGKDYTF; v_call: TRBV27; j_call: TRBJ1-2; clone_size: NA; d_call: TRBD1
cdr3_nt: TGTGCCACCAGCAGATCCCCTCCGGGACAGTATGGCTACACCTTC; cdr3_aa: CATSRSPPGQYGYTF; v_call: TRBV15; j_call: TRBJ1-2; clone_size: many; d_call: TRBD1
cdr3_nt: TGTGCCAGCAGCTTAAACAGCGGGAGCTCCTACAATGAGCAGTTCTTC; cdr3_aa: CASSLNSGSSYNEQFF; v_call: TRBV7-3; j_call: TRBJ2-1; clone_size: NA; d_call: TRBD2
cdr3_nt: TGCGCCAGCAGAACGAGCGGCTATGGCTACACCTTC; cdr3_aa: CASRTSGYGYTF; v_call: TRBV5-1; j_call: TRBJ1-2; clone_size: NA; d_call: NA
cdr3_nt: TGTGCCTGGAGTGCCCTACAAGCGGCAGGAAACACCATATATTTT; cdr3_aa: CAWSALQAAGNTIYF; v_call: TRBV30; j_call: TRBJ1-3; clone_size: NA; d_call: NA
cdr3_nt: TGTGCCAGCAGCTTGGCAGGAATAGCCGGGGAGCTGTTTTTT; cdr3_aa: CASSLAGIAGELFF; v_call: TRBV7-3; j_call: TRBJ2-2; clone_size: NA; d_call: NA
cdr3_nt: TGTGCCTGGAGTGTGTTAACTGGAAACACCATATATTTT; cdr3_aa: CAWSVLTGNTIYF; v_call: TRBV30; j_call: TRBJ1-3; clone_size: NA; d_call: NA
cdr3_nt: TGTGCCAGCAGTCCCTCAGGGGTCCAGCCCCAGCATTTT; cdr3_aa: CASSPSGVQPQHF; v_call: TRBV12-3/TRBV12-4; j_call: TRBJ1-5; clone_size: NA; d_call: NA